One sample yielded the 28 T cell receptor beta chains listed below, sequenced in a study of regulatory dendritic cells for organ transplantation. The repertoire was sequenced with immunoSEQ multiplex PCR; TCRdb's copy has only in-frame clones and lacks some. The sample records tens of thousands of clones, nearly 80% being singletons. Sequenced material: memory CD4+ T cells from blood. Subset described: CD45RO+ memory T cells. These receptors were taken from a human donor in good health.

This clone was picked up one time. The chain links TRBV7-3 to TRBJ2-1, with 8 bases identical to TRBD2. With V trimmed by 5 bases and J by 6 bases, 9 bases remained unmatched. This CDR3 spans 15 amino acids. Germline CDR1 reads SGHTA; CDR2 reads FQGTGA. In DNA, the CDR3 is TGTGCCAGCAGCCCCTCTAACGGGAGGGCCAATGAGCAGTTCTTC. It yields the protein CASSPSNGRANEQFF.

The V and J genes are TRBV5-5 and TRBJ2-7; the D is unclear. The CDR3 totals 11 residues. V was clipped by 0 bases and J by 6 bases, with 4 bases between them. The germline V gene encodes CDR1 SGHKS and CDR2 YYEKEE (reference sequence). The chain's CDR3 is CASSLASEQYF. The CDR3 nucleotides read TGTGCCAGCAGCTTGGCTTCCGAGCAGTACTTC. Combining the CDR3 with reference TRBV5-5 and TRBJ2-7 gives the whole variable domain DAGVTQSPTHLIKTRGQQVTLRCSPISGHKSVSWYQQVLGQGPQFIFQYYEKEERGRGNFPDRFSARQFPNYSSELNVNALLLGDSALYLCASSLASEQYFGPGTRLTVT.

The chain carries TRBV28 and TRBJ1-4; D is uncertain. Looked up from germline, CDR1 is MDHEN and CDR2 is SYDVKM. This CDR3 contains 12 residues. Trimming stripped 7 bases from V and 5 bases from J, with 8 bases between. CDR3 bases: TGTGCCAGCAAGACTATCAATGAAAAACTGTTTTTT. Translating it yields CASKTINEKLFF.

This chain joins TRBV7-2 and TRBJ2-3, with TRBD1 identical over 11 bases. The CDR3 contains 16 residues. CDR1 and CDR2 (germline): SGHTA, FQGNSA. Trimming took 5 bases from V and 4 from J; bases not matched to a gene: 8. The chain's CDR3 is CASSALGTGGSDTQYF. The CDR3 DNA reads TGTGCCAGCAGCGCCCTCGGGACAGGGGGATCAGATACGCAGTATTTT.

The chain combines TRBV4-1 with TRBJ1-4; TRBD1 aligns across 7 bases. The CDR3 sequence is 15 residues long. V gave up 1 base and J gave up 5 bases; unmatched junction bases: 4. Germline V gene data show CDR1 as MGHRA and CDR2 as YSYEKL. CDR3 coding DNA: TGCGCCAGCAGCCAAGCGCCAGGGGGGAATGAAAAACTGTTTTTT. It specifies CASSQAPGGNEKLFF.

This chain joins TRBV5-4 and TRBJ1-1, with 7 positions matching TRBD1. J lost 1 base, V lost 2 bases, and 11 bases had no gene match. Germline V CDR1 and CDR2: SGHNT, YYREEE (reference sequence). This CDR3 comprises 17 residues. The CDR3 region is CASSFGDRAGRNTEAFF. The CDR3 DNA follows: TGTGCCAGCAGCTTTGGAGACAGGGCCGGGAGGAACACTGAAGCTTTCTTT.

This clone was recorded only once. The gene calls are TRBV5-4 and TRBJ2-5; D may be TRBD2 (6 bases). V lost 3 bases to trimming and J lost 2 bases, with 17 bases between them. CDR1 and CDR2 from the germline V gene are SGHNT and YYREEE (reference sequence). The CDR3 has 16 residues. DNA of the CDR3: TGTGCCAGCAGCTCGGTAACGGGACTCGTACAAGAGACCCAGTACTTC. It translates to CASSSVTGLVQETQYF.

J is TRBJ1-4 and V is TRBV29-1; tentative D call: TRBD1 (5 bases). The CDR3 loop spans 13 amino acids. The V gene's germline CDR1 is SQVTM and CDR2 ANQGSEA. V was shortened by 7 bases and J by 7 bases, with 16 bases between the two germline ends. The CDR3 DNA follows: TGCAGCGGACGACAGTTTGACGGTGAAAAACTGTTTTTT. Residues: CSGRQFDGEKLFF.

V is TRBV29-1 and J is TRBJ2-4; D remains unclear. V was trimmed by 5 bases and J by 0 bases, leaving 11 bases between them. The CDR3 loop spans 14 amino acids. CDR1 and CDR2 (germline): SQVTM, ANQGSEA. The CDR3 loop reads CSVIVGLAKNIQYF. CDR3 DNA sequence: TGCAGCGTTATAGTAGGATTAGCCAAAAACATTCAGTACTTC.

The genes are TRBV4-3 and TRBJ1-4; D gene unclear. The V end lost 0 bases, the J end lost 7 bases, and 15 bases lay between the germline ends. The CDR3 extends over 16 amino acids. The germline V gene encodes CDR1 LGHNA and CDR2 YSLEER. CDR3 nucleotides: TGCGCCAGCAGCCAAGATTTGACGGCGGGGAGTGAAAAACTGTTTTTT. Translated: CASSQDLTAGSEKLFF.

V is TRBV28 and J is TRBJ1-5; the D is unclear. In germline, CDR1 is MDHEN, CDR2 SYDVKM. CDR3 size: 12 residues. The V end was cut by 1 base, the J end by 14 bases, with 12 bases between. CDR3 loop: CASSLFDNVEHF. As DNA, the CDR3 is TGTGCCAGCAGTTTATTCGACAACGTCGAGCATTTT.

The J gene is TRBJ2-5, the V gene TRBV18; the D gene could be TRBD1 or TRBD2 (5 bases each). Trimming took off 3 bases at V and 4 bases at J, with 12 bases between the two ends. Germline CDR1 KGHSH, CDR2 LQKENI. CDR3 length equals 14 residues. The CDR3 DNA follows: TGTGCCAGCTCACCCCGGCTTGGGGGAGAGACCCAGTACTTC. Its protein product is CASSPRLGGETQYF.

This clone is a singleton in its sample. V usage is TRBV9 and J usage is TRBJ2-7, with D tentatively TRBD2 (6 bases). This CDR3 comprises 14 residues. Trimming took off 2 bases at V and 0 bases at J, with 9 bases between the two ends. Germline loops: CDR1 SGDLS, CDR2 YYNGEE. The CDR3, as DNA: TGTGCCAGCAGCGTGGAGGGGAGCTCCTACGAGCAGTACTTC. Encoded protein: CASSVEGSSYEQYF.

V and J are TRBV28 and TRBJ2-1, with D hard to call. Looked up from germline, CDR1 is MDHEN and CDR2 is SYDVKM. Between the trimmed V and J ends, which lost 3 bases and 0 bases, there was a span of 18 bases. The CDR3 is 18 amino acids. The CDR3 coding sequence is TGTGCCAGCAGTTTTTCCTCTGGGCTCGGCAGCTCCTACAATGAGCAGTTCTTC. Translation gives CASSFSSGLGSSYNEQFF.

The CDR3 reads CAWGGDGNNEQFF. For the CDR3, the DNA is TGTGCCTGGGGGGGGGACGGAAACAATGAGCAGTTCTTC. V usage is TRBV30 and J usage is TRBJ2-1; 7 nucleotides align to TRBD2. J gave up 5 bases and V 5 bases, and 6 bases lay outside the gene matches. Germline V gene lookup returns CDR1 GTSNPN and CDR2 SVGIG (reference sequence). The CDR3 spans 13 residues.

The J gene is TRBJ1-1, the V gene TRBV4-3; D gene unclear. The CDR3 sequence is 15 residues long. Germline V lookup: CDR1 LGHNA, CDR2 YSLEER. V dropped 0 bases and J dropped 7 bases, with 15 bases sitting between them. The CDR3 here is CASSQDTFSANEAFF. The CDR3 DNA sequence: TGCGCCAGCAGCCAAGACACCTTTTCGGCGAATGAAGCTTTCTTT.

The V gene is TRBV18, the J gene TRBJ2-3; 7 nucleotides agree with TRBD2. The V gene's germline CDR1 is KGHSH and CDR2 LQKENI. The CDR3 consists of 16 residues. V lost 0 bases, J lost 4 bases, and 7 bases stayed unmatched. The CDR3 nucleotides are TGTGCCAGCTCACCACCGAGGGAGGGCGCGCCAGATACGCAGTATTTT. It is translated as CASSPPREGAPDTQYF.

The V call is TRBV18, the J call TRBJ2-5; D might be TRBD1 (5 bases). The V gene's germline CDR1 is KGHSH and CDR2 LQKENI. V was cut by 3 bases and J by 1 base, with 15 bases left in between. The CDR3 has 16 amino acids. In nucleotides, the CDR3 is TGTGCCAGCTCACCGACATGGGGCAGGTCCCAAGAGACCCAGTACTTC. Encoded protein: CASSPTWGRSQETQYF.

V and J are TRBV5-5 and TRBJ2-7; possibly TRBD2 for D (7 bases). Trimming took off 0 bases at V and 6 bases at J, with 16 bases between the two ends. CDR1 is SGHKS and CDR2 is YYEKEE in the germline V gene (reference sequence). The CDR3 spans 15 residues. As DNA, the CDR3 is TGTGCCAGCAGCTTGGCAGCGGACGGGGGGCTCGAGCAGTACTTC. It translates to CASSLAADGGLEQYF.

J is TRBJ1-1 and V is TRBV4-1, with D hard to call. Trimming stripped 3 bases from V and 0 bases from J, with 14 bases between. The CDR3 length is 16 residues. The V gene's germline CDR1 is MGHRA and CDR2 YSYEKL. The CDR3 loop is CASSHAGIPLNTEAFF. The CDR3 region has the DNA TGCGCCAGCAGCCATGCCGGCATACCCTTGAACACTGAAGCTTTCTTT.

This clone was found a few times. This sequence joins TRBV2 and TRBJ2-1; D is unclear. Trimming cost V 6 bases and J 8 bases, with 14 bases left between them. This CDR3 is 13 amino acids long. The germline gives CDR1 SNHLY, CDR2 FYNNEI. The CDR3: CASRLDPGDEQFF. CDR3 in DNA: TGTGCCAGCAGACTTGACCCTGGCGATGAGCAGTTCTTC.

CDR3 nucleotides: TGCGCCAGCAGGGACAGCGTAAGCTACACCTTC. Residues: CASRDSVSYTF. The V gene is TRBV4-1, the J gene TRBJ1-2; TRBD1 might be the D (6 bases). The ends were cut back, 6 bases at V and 9 bases at J, with 11 bases in the middle. The CDR3 sequence is 11 residues long. Germline CDR1 MGHRA, CDR2 YSYEKL.

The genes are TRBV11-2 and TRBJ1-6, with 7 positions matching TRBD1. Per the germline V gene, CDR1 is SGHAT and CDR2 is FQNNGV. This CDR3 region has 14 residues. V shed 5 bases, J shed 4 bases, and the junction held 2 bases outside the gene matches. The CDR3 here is CASSRDRYNSPLHF. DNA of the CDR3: TGTGCCAGCAGCCGGGACAGATATAATTCACCCCTCCACTTT.

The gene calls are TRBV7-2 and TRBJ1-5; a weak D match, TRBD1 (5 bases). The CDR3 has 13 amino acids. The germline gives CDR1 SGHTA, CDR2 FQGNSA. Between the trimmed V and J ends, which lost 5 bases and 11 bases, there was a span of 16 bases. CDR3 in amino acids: CASSQRGHLAQHF. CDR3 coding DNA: TGTGCCAGCAGCCAAAGGGGTCATTTGGCCCAGCATTTT.

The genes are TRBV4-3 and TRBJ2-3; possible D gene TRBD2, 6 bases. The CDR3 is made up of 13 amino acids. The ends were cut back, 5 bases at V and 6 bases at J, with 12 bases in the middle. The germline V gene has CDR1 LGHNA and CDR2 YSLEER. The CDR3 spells CASSSRELDTQYF. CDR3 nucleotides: TGCGCCAGCAGCTCCCGGGAGTTGGATACGCAGTATTTT.

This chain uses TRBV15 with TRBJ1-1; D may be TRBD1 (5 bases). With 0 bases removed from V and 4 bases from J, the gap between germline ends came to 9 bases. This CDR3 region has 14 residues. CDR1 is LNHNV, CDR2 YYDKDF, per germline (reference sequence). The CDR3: CATSRDRVGTEAFF. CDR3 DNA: TGTGCCACCAGCAGAGACAGGGTCGGCACTGAAGCTTTCTTT.

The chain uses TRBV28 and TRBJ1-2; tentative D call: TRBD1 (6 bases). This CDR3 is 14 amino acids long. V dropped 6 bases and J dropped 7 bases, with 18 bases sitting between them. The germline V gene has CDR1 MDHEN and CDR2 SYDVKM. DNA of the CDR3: TGTGCCAGCAGCCCACAGGGAGGTCTCTCTGGCTACACCTTC. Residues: CASSPQGGLSGYTF.

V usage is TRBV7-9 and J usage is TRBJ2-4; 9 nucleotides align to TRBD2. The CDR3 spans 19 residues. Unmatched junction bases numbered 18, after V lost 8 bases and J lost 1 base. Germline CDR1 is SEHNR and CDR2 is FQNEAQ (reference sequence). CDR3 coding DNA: TGTGCCAGCCCCCCGCCCGGGACTAGCCCTACCGGGGCCAAAAACATTCAGTACTTC. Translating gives CASPPPGTSPTGAKNIQYF.